This TCR beta chain was identified in a study of cytomegalovirus exposure and HLA in healthy donors (TCRdb year 2017). Notes on the research overall: An earlier analysis of a few hundred of the donors reported about 300 Gb of sequence data and some 110 million unique TCR beta sequences obtained from around 180 million T cells. Around 300 gigabases of sequencing data and tens of millions of unique TCR sequences were included in an early release covering about 620 HLA-typed donors. Among the 398 genotyped donors, more than 70% belonged to the genetic ancestry cluster associated with self-reported Caucasian donors. The study aimed to test whether signatures of past pathogen exposure could be identified by cataloging public T cell receptors. The study profiled the T cell repertoires of hundreds of subjects by immunosequencing and related them to cytomegalovirus serostatus. Besides the first cohort of under 700 subjects, a separate validation cohort made up of roughly 120 different subjects was used. To predict cytomegalovirus infection status, the study brought together high-throughput TCR immunosequencing, statistical association of individual TCRs with disease status, and machine learning. A later analysis re-analyzed previously published TCR beta repertoires from 650 to 800 donors and added high-resolution HLA genotyping to study TCR occurrence patterns. In the later analysis, no new phenotypic data were used to find candidate immune exposures; instead, reliance was placed on TCR beta sequences and their occurrence across donors. To decide whether each TCR beta V gene segment behaved as functional or pseudogenic, an earlier analysis of approximately 620 of the donors relied on high-throughput TCR beta sequencing. Donor age, sex, ethnicity and CMV serostatus were compiled together with the repertoire data. A later genetic analysis used genome-wide SNP genotypes for about three fifths of the 666 donors, treating that subset as a discovery cohort. All discovery cohort repertoires had been generated on a single sequencing platform. Both class I and class II loci were covered by HLA typing, at four-digit resolution. The number of donors typed differed by locus, with 629-630 for A, B, C, DRB1 and DQB1, around 520 for DQA1, about 610 for DPA1, and approximately 470 for DPB1. Because of strong linkage in the cohort, roughly 5 DR-DQ haplotypes were treated as single units for association and clustering. Across around 400 genotyped donors of the cohort, an average of about 240,000 unique TCR beta nucleotide sequences per donor were sequenced, and 15% to 20% of those sequences were non-productive.

Broad study findings and their caveats: According to a later genetic analysis, donors in an Asian-associated ancestry cluster had fewer N-insertions in productive TCRs than the roughly 700-donor mean. Assigning TCR associations to individual alleles was difficult when HLA alleles, especially DR and DQ, strongly co-occurred. The earlier analysis of 587 of the donors excluded approximately 15 rarely observed V segments, including chromosome 9 orphons, because counts were too low. According to a later analysis, parvovirus B19, influenza, CMV and Epstein-Barr virus appeared linked to several top co-occurrence clusters. Immune exposure information for the cohort was limited to CMV serostatus. The classifier was reported to diagnose cytomegalovirus status with high specificity and sensitivity in both the original and validation cohorts. In a later analysis, HLA-associated TCR beta chains showed more clonal expansion and lower generation probabilities than non-associated chains that were equally common. Because the 87-base-pair reads could not distinguish some IMGT-functional V segments, including TRBV6-2 and TRBV6-3, those segments were excluded. In vitro tests confirmed that three of the cytomegalovirus-associated TCR beta chains recognize cytomegalovirus antigens. A later analysis found that most CMV-associated TCR beta chains appeared HLA-restricted, with HLA associations seemingly driven largely by CMV exposure. According to a later analysis, TCR association rates differed among HLA loci, with DRB1 alleles showing the most associated TCRs and HLA-C alleles showing the fewest. Because some donors lacked HLA typing at each locus, the association tests relied only on the typed subset. Most TCR sequences were seen in very few donors, while some public TCRs were found in many individuals. Correlated functional status among segregating V segments might reflect linkage disequilibrium, but an unknown experimental factor could not be ruled out. A cluster of highly shared sequence variants was judged likely to represent a technical artifact of the sequencing pipeline. A later analysis associated 16,951 TCR beta sequences with specific HLA alleles at a false discovery rate of 0.05. In an earlier analysis of 587 of the donors, most TCR beta V segments were observed in productive rearrangements about 90% or about 30% of the time, broadly matching IMGT annotations. A further reported finding was that TCR beta sequences accurately predicted the HLA-A and HLA-B alleles for most subjects in the first cohort. The authors suggested that the approach could potentially be generalized to other disease states and immunological phenotypes. In the study, 164 TCR beta chains were listed as associated with cytomegalovirus. In a later genetic analysis, a missense DCLRE1C variant was associated with V-gene and J-gene trimming of TCR beta chains, and the association was replicated in an independent cohort. Only TCR beta chains were sequenced in this cohort, and the absence of alpha or paired-chain data limited detectable features. The presence/absence analyses assumed that sequencing depth was roughly uniform across donors, and that assumption may not be true.

About this clone itself: Its cognate antigen has yet to be identified. Nothing much larger sits one base from this clone, and base qualities are not available.

The cohort comprised under 700 healthy bone marrow donors. Cohort members were all nominally healthy when sampled, although unrecorded immune exposures were likely present. The donor tested CMV seronegative and was one of the 352 seronegative cohort members. Each donor provided a peripheral blood sample, and peripheral blood mononuclear cells were used for TCR beta sequencing. The Qiagen DNeasy Blood Extraction Kit was used to extract genomic DNA from the blood cell samples. Library preparation used the immunoSEQ multiplex PCR assay. For the multiplex PCR, a mixture combining 60 forward primers for TCR Vbeta segments and 13 reverse primers for TCR Jbeta segments was used. The CDR3 region of rearranged TCR beta genes was amplified from genomic DNA by a multiplex PCR assay. The amplified TCR beta libraries were sequenced on the Illumina HiSeq System as 87-base-pair reads. The authors' analysis ran thus. A later analysis tallied around 80 million unique TCR beta chains across the 640 or so repertoires, and approximately 12 million of those chains were shared by two or more donors. A nearest-neighbor algorithm error-corrected the raw reads and collapsed the reads into unique sequences, merging closely related sequences to remove PCR and sequencing errors. CDR3 sequences were aligned to IMGT reference sequences to assign V, D and J gene segments. For a sequence to be retained, a match of at least six nucleotides to both a V gene segment and a J gene segment was required. Rearrangements were called productive when the CDR3 lacked stop codons and stayed in frame with V and J; all others were non-productive. CDR3 was defined according to IMGT convention as the region running from the second conserved V-encoded cysteine to the conserved J-encoded phenylalanine. The earlier analysis of 587 of the donors excluded sequences that lacked an unambiguous match to a single V gene segment. In an earlier analysis of 500 to 750 of the donors, V segments were called functional above 56.7% productive rearrangements and were called segregating when the between-donor standard deviation exceeded 5%. A statistical classification framework was built for diagnosing cytomegalovirus status from the catalog of TCR beta chain sequences. In a later analysis, TCR nucleotide sequences were compared against IMGT/GENE-DB human TR gene sequences so that V and J genes could be assigned. In a later analysis, CDR3 sequences and most-parsimonious VDJ recombination scenarios were assigned using the TCRdist pipeline. In a later analysis, every TCR beta chain was defined by the combination of its CDR3 amino acid sequence and its V-gene family, and reads without a unique V-gene family were dropped. To address suspected cross-contamination and a sequencing artifact, a later analysis removed approximately 590 highly shared, low-generation-probability nucleotide sequences. In a later analysis, a clonal expansion index for each public chain was calculated from normalized within-repertoire ranks of inferred template counts. Generation probabilities in a later analysis came from a VDJ recombination model fitted to out-of-frame rearrangements, and those results were checked against IGoR. In a later analysis, hypergeometric tests were used to score TCR-TCR, TCR-HLA and TCR-CMV co-occurrence, with a repertoire-size bias correction applied to TCR pairs. False discovery rates were estimated in a later analysis by permuting HLA or CMV assignments 20 times. A later analysis grouped co-occurring TCRs with DBSCAN, adding TCRdist sequence similarity when clustering within HLA-allele-positive subsets. Repertoires with fewer than 30,000 or more than 120,000 public chains, plus five repertoires with anomalous nucleotide sharing, were excluded from co-occurrence clustering. The table comes from immuneACCESS by way of TCRdb, which keeps in-frame sequences with V and J called. Part of the clones is missing from these tables; in studies checked, under half for an unresolved V gene and the rest for unknown reasons. V and J calls and clone size are given by that table; D and trimming were obtained from the DNA. Here the sample has 110,000 to 150,000 clones; 65% to 85% occur a single time. In total, the top ten clones hold about 7% of the sample.

Inclusive of the bounding cysteine and phenylalanine, the CDR3 is 13 residues long. Only CDR3 DNA is held: 39 bases, read in frame from base 1. As encoded in the germline V gene (reference sequence), CDR1 is SEHNR while CDR2 is FQNEAQ. Trimming takes 7 bases from V and 4 bases from J, and the germline ends sit 11 bases apart. Material for sequencing was PBMCs. The rearrangement joined TRBV7-9 to TRBJ1-5; TRBD1 is a weak D gene call, 6 bases matching. The TCR was taken from a man aged 30 to 39 in good health and CMV-seronegative. The DNA sequence follows: TGTGCCAGCACCCAGACAGGAAATCAGCCCCAGCATTTT. Its translation reads: CASTQTGNQPQHF.